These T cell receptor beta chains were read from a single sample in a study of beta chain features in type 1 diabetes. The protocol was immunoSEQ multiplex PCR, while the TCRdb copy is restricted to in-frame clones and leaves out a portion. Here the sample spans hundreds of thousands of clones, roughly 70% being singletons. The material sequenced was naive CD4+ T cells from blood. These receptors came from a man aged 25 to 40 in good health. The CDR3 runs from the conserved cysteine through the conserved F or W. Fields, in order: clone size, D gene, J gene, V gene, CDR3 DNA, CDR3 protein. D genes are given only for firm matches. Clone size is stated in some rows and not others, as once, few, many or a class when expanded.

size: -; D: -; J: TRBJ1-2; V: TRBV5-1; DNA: TGCGCCAGCAGCTTGGGGTCAGGATATCCCTATGGCTACACCTTC; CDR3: CASSLGSGYPYGYTF
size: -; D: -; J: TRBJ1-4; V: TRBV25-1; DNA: TGTGCCAGCAGTGCTACGGCTGAAAAACTGTTTTTT; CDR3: CASSATAEKLFF
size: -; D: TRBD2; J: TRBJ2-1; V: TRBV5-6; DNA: TGTGCCAGCACCCGCACTAGCGGGGCCAACAATGAGCAGTTCTTC; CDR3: CASTRTSGANNEQFF
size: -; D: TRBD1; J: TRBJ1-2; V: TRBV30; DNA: TGTGCCTGCTACTCCGGGACAGGGGGAAGTTATGGCTACACCTTC; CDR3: CACYSGTGGSYGYTF
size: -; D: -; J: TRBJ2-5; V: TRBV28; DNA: TGTGCCAGCAGTCCGCACACCGAGCAAGAGACCCAGTACTTC; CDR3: CASSPHTEQETQYF
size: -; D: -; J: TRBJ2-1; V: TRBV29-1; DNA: TGCAGCGTTGAAAGCCATCCCAATGAGCAGTTCTTC; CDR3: CSVESHPNEQFF
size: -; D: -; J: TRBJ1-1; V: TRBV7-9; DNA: TGTGCCAGCAGCTTACGGTCAGGGCCTGAAGCTTTCTTT; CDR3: CASSLRSGPEAFF
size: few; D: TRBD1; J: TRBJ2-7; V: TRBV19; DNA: TGTGCCAGTAGTAAAAGCGGGACAGGGGCCTACGAGCAGTACTTC; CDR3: CASSKSGTGAYEQYF
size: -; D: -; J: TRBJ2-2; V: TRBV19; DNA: TGTGCCACGACGAGTACGGCCGGGGAGCTGTTTTTT; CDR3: CATTSTAGELFF
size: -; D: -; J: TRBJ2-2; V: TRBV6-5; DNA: TGTGCCAGCAGGATAAGTGGGGGGACCGGGGAGCTGTTTTTT; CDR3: CASRISGGTGELFF
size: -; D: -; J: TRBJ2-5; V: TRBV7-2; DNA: TGTGCCAGCAGCCGTGCATCCCAAGAGACCCAGTACTTC; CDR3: CASSRASQETQYF
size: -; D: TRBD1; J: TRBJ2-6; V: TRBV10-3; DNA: TGTGCCGCCCAGGGGGCAGGTGGGGCCAACGTCCTGACTTTC; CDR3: CAAQGAGGANVLTF
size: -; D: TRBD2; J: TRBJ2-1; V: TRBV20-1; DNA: TGCAGTGCTAATAGCGGGGTAGAGCAGTTCTTC; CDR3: CSANSGVEQFF
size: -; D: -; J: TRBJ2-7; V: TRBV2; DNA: TGTGCCAGCAGTATTACTAGCCTCTCAGGGGACGAGCAGTACTTC; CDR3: CASSITSLSGDEQYF
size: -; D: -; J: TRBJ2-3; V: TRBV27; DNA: TGTGCCAGCAGTCAGGGACTTCCAGATACGCAGTATTTT; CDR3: CASSQGLPDTQYF
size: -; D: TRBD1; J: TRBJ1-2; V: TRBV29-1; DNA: TGCAGCCTATTGAACGACAGGGAGCATGGCTACACCTTC; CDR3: CSLLNDREHGYTF
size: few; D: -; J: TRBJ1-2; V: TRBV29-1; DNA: TGCAGCGTCGCCCAGGGTATTAGCTACACCTTC; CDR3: CSVAQGISYTF
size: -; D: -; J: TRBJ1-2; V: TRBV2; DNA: TGTGCCAGCAGTGTTGAAGGAGGAGGTGGCTACACCTTC; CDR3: CASSVEGGGGYTF
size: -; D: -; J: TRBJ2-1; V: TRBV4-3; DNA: TGCGCCAGCAGCCAAGTGCTTGGCTATGAGCAGTTCTTC; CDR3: CASSQVLGYEQFF
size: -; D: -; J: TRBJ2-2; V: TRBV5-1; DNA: TGCGCCAGCAGCAAACAGGGACGATCGGACACCGGGGAGCTGTTTTTT; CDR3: CASSKQGRSDTGELFF
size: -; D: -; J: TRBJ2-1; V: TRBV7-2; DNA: TGTGCCAGCAGCTTCACTCGCTACAATGAGCAGTTCTTC; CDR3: CASSFTRYNEQFF
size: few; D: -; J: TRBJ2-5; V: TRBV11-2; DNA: TGTGCCAGCACCCTAACATTTAGTGGGAACCAGTACTTC; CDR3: CASTLTFSGNQYF
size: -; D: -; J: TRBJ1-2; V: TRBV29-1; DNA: TGCAGCGTTGAAAGACAAGGCAGCTACACCTTC; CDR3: CSVERQGSYTF
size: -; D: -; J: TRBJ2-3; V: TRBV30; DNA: TGTGCCTGGAGTGTTGGAGGGGGGGCAATGGATACGCAGTATTTT; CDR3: CAWSVGGGAMDTQYF
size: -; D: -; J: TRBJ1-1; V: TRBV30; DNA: TGTGCCTCGAAACGGGACACTGAAGCTTTCTTT; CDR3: CASKRDTEAFF
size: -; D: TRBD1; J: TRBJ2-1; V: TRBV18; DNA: TGTGCCAGCTCACCCCCCTCGGGACAGGGGCCCAATGAGCAGTTCTTC; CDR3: CASSPPSGQGPNEQFF
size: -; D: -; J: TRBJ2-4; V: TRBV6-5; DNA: TGTGCCAGCAGTTCACGGGACAACCTAGCCAAAAACATTCAGTACTTC; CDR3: CASSSRDNLAKNIQYF
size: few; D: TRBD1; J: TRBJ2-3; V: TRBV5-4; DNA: TGTGCCAGCAGCCCCGACAGGGACAGAACAGATACGCAGTATTTT; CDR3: CASSPDRDRTDTQYF
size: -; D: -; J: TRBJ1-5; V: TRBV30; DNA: TGTGCCTGGAGTGTAAGAGGGGATCAGCCCCAGCATTTT; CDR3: CAWSVRGDQPQHF
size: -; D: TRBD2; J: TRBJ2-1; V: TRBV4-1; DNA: TGCGCCAGCAGCCAGCCCCTGGCGGGAGGTCGCAATGAGCAGTTCTTC; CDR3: CASSQPLAGGRNEQFF
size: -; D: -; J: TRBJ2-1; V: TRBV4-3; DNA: TGCGCCAGCAGCCAAAGGACCGGGGATGAGCAGTTCTTC; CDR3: CASSQRTGDEQFF
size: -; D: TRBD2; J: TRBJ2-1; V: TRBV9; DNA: TGTGCCAGCAGCACCTCGACTAGCGGGGACTACAATGAGCAGTTCTTC; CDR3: CASSTSTSGDYNEQFF
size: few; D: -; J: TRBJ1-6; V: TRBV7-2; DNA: TGTGCCAGCAGCTTATTGGGACCGACGAATTCACCCCTCCACTTT; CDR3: CASSLLGPTNSPLHF
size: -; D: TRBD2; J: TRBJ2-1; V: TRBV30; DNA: TGTGCCTGGAGTGTAACTAGCGCCTACAATGAGCAGTTCTTC; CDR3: CAWSVTSAYNEQFF
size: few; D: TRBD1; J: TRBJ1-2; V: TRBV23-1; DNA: TGCGCCAGCACCAGGACAGGGAACTATGGCTACACCTTC; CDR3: CASTRTGNYGYTF
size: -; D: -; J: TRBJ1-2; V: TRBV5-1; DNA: TGCGCCAGCAGCTTGGAGCAGGGCCCAGCTAACTATGGCTACACCTTC; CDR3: CASSLEQGPANYGYTF
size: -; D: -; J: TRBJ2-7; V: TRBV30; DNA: TGTGCCTGGAGCGGGATCTACGAGCAGTACTTC; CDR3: CAWSGIYEQYF
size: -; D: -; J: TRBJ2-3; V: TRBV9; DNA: TGTGCCAGCAGCGCCACCTCTTCGGACCCCGCAACGCAGTATTTT; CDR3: CASSATSSDPATQYF
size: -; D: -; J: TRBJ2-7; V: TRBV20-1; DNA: TGCAGTGCCCCCCGGGAGTACGAGCAGTACTTC; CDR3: CSAPREYEQYF
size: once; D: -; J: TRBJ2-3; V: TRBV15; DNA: TGTGCCACCAGCAGAGCAGGACTTTCCACAGATACGCAGTATTTT; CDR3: CATSRAGLSTDTQYF
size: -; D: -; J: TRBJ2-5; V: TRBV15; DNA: TGTGCCACCAGCAGGCCCGGTGAGACCCAGTACTTC; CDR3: CATSRPGETQYF
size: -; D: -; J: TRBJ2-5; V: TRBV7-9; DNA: TGTGCCAGCAGCTTATCTTTACAGGGTAGCGAGACCCAGTACTTC; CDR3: CASSLSLQGSETQYF
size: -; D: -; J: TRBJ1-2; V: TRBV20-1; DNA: TGCAGTGCTAGAGAAGGGGTTGGCTACACCTTC; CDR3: CSAREGVGYTF
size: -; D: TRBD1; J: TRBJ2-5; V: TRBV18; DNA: TGTGCCAGCTCACCACGGGACAGGGGCCAAGAGACCCAGTACTTC; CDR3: CASSPRDRGQETQYF
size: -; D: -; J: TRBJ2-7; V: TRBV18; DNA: TGTGCCAGCTCACCACGGGGGCCCGAGCAGTACTTC; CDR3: CASSPRGPEQYF
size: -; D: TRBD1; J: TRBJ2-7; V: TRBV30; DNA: TGTGCCTGGAGTGTACTACAGGGGGCCCACGAGCAGTACTTC; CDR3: CAWSVLQGAHEQYF
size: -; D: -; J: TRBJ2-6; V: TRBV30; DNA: TGTGCCTGGAGTCTGGGGGACTCTGGGGCCAACGTCCTGACTTTC; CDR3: CAWSLGDSGANVLTF